These 30 T cell receptor beta chains came from one sample sequenced in a study of control samples from healthy donors and cancer patients. Some clones are missing from TCRdb's copy, which holds only in-frame ones; the method was immunoSEQ multiplex PCR. This table lists fewer than 250,000 clones. The material sequenced was blood. The origin of the receptors is a woman in her 30s in good health.

The J gene is TRBJ1-2, the V gene TRBV4-3; the match to TRBD1 covers 10 bases. Germline CDR1 and CDR2: LGHNA and YSLEER. Germline trimming cut 1 base from V and 4 bases from J; bases unmatched to any gene: 9. The CDR3 sequence is 17 residues long. The CDR3 DNA reads TGCGCCAGCAGCCAAGCCCCCCCGGGACAGGGGATCTATGGCTACACCTTC. Amino acid sequence: CASSQAPPGQGIYGYTF.

The chain has TRBV3-1 (or the pseudogene TRBV3-2) and TRBJ2-7; D is possibly TRBD1 (6 bases). Germline V gene data show CDR1 as LGHDT and CDR2 as YNNKEL (reference sequence). V lost 3 bases and J 0 bases, leaving 12 bases between the germline ends. The CDR3 contains 15 residues. CDR3 DNA: TGTGCCAGCAGCCACACCGGGACACGCTCCTACGAGCAGTACTTC. The encoded protein is CASSHTGTRSYEQYF.

The gene calls are TRBV11-2 and TRBJ2-3; TRBD2 aligns across 10 bases. Per the germline V gene, CDR1 is SGHAT and CDR2 is FQNNGV. There are 15 residues in the CDR3. Trimming at V came to 3 bases and at J to 2 bases, leaving 2 bases not matched to a gene. The CDR3 sequence: CASSFSGGFTDTQYF. DNA for the CDR3: TGTGCCAGCAGCTTTAGCGGGGGGTTCACAGATACGCAGTATTTT.

The chain is built from TRBV30 and TRBJ2-1; TRBD2 aligns across 10 bases. CDR1 and CDR2 (germline): GTSNPN, SVGIG (reference sequence). CDR3 length: 16 amino acids. V was clipped by 6 bases and J by 3 bases; unmatched bases: 11. The CDR3, as DNA: TGTGCCTGCCTACTCGAGCGGGGGGGCTTCTACAATGAGCAGTTCTTC. This codes for CACLLERGGFYNEQFF.

The CDR3 sequence is CASRPTGAGQPQHF. Here the CDR3 DNA reads TGTGCCAGCAGGCCGACAGGGGCGGGTCAGCCCCAGCATTTT. The chain has TRBV2 and TRBJ1-5, with TRBD1 matching 8 bases. CDR1 is SNHLY, CDR2 FYNNEI, per germline. The V gene end was trimmed by 6 bases and the J gene end by 6 bases; junction bases not matched to a gene: 7. The CDR3 has 14 residues.

J is TRBJ2-3 and V is TRBV7-2; D unclear. Trimming cost V 5 bases and J 5 bases, with 11 bases left between them. CDR3 size: 13 residues. CDR1 and CDR2 from the germline V gene are SGHTA and FQGNSA. The DNA of the CDR3 is TGTGCCAGCAGCCTGGAAGTCGTAGATACGCAGTATTTT. This sequence encodes CASSLEVVDTQYF.

The chain uses TRBV2 and TRBJ2-5, with TRBD1 matching over 8 bases. The ends lost 2 bases at V and 5 bases at J; junction bases unmatched: 4. This CDR3 comprises 14 residues. The germline V gene has CDR1 SNHLY and CDR2 FYNNEI. CDR3 loop: CASSEQGAEETQYF. Here the CDR3 DNA reads TGTGCCAGCAGTGAACAGGGGGCGGAGGAGACCCAGTACTTC.

The chain recombines TRBV11-2 with TRBJ1-4, with 11 bases fitting TRBD1. After removal of 5 bases from V and 8 bases from J, the junction contained 4 bases not matched to a gene. This CDR3 contains 14 residues. CDR1 is SGHAT, CDR2 FQNNGV, per germline. The CDR3 is CASSRDRGGEKLFF. CDR3 nucleotides: TGTGCCAGCAGCCGGGACAGGGGGGGGGAAAAACTGTTTTTT.

The chain employs TRBV18 and TRBJ1-6; TRBD1 might be the D (6 bases). The germline V gene encodes CDR1 KGHSH and CDR2 LQKENI. This CDR3 comprises 15 residues. Trimming removed 2 bases at V and 7 bases at J, with 12 bases between. CDR3 residues: CASSPSWGRNSPLHF. As DNA, the CDR3 is TGTGCCAGCTCACCATCTTGGGGGCGCAATTCACCCCTCCACTTT.

The rearrangement links TRBV29-1 to TRBJ1-1; D uncertain. Trimming removed 2 bases from V and 3 bases from J, with 10 bases in between. This CDR3 is 13 amino acids long. Per germline, CDR1 SQVTM and CDR2 ANQGSEA. As DNA, the CDR3 is TGCAGCGTTGAAAACGGGCAGTACACTGAAGCTTTCTTT. Amino acid sequence: CSVENGQYTEAFF.

V is TRBV24-1 and J is TRBJ1-1, with D possibly being TRBD1 (6 bases). Trimming removed 4 bases at V and 1 base at J, with 9 bases between. In germline, CDR1 is KGHDR, CDR2 SFDVKD. This CDR3 comprises 14 residues. The CDR3 is CATSDPGQNTEAFF. The CDR3 region has the DNA TGTGCCACCAGTGACCCGGGACAGAACACTGAAGCTTTCTTT.

This chain joins TRBV7-2 and TRBJ2-1, with D maybe TRBD2 (5 bases). Germline CDR1 is SGHTA and CDR2 is FQGNSA. Trimming pared 1 base from V and 4 bases from J, leaving 8 bases between. The CDR3 length is 14 residues. This chain's CDR3 is CASSLERSYNEQFF. Written as DNA, the CDR3 is TGTGCCAGCAGCTTAGAGCGGTCTTACAATGAGCAGTTCTTC.

V and J are TRBV7-8 and TRBJ1-1; D unresolved. V was trimmed by 2 bases and J by 11 bases, leaving 12 bases between them. CDR1 and CDR2 from the germline V gene are SGHVS and FQNEAQ. The CDR3 spans 12 residues. The CDR3 DNA sequence: TGTGCCAGCAGCTTATCTTCCATCGGGGCTTTCTTT. Translating it yields CASSLSSIGAFF.

The V and J genes are TRBV27 and TRBJ1-1; D remains unclear. V was shortened by 2 bases and J by 4 bases, with 8 bases between the two germline ends. Germline V gives CDR1 MNHEY, CDR2 SMNVEV (reference sequence). The CDR3 sequence is 13 residues long. The CDR3 here is CASSLRSSTEAFF. CDR3 nucleotides: TGTGCCAGCAGTTTACGGTCGAGCACTGAAGCTTTCTTT.

Of note for this clone: Germline is not matched at one junction end, which may reflect a read error. The rearrangement uses TRBV5-1 and TRBJ1-1, with D possibly TRBD1 on 5 matching bases. Germline values: CDR1 SGHRS, CDR2 YFSETQ. The CDR3 covers 18 residues. DNA for the CDR3: TGCGCCAGCGGCTTGGCCCCCGGGGGAGTAGGGGTGAACACTGAAGCTTTCTTT. Its protein is CASGLAPGGVGVNTEAFF.

This chain uses TRBV30 with TRBJ2-5; D gene unclear. With 4 bases removed from V and 7 bases from J, the gap between germline ends came to 13 bases. This CDR3 comprises 12 residues. CDR1 is GTSNPN and CDR2 is SVGIG in the germline V gene (reference sequence). The CDR3 is CAWNDNPGTQYF. In DNA form, the CDR3 reads TGTGCCTGGAATGACAATCCGGGGACCCAGTACTTC.

The chain has TRBV5-1 and TRBJ2-7; 12 bases map to TRBD2. CDR1 is SGHRS, CDR2 YFSETQ, per germline. J was trimmed by 6 bases and V by 3 bases; bases with no gene match: 4. The CDR3 spans 14 residues. The CDR3 sequence is CASSSVTSGGEQYF. The CDR3 region has the DNA TGCGCCAGCAGCTCGGTGACTAGCGGGGGCGAGCAGTACTTC.

This chain connects TRBV6-2 or TRBV6-3 to TRBJ1-6; D unclear. This CDR3 is built from 12 residues. Germline values: CDR1 MNHEY, CDR2 SVGEGT. V gave up 4 bases and J gave up 10 bases, with 8 bases separating them. The CDR3 sequence: CASSLRWSPLHF. DNA of the CDR3: TGTGCCAGCAGTTTACGGTGGTCACCCCTCCACTTT.

CDR3 amino acids: CASSEERGPLYNEQFF. DNA for the CDR3: TGTGCCAGCAGTGAAGAGCGGGGACCCCTCTACAATGAGCAGTTCTTC. The V call is TRBV25-1, the J call TRBJ2-1, with 7 bases lining up with TRBD2. The CDR3 length is 16 residues. J was trimmed by 3 bases and V by 2 bases; bases with no gene match: 7. Germline assignment: CDR1 MGHDK and CDR2 SYGVNS.

The chain joins TRBV5-4 to TRBJ1-4, with D perhaps TRBD1 (5 bases). Trimming took off 5 bases at V and 5 bases at J, with 10 bases between the two ends. From germline, CDR1 is SGHNT and CDR2 YYREEE (reference sequence). The CDR3 is 13 residues long. CDR3 nucleotides: TGTGCCAGCAGACAGGATAAAAATGAAAAACTGTTTTTT. This encodes CASRQDKNEKLFF.

On this clone: Different DNA sequences within this sample yield the same CDR3. The chain links TRBV28 to TRBJ2-7, with 8 bases matching TRBD1. The V gene's germline CDR1 is MDHEN and CDR2 SYDVKM. Trimming cost V 1 base and J 3 bases; bases outside gene matches: 2. This CDR3 is 14 amino acids long. CDR3 in DNA: TGTGCCAGCAGTTTATCACAGGGGGGCTACGAGCAGTACTTC. Its protein is CASSLSQGGYEQYF. Using reference TRBV28 and TRBJ2-7 for the parts outside the CDR3, the full variable domain is DVKVTQSSRYLVKRTGEKVFLECVQDMDHENMFWYRQDPGLGLRLIYFSYDVKMKEKGDIPEGYSVSREKKERFSLILESASTNQTSMYLCASSLSQGGYEQYFGPGTRLTVT.

J is TRBJ1-1 and V is TRBV6-6; the D is unclear. Trimming left V 6 bases short and J 3 bases short, with 14 bases between. The CDR3 extends over 14 amino acids. Germline V gene sequence: CDR1 MNHNY, CDR2 SVGAGI (reference sequence). CDR3 nucleotide sequence: TGTGCCAGCAGACTCATGAGGAGGGACACTGAAGCTTTCTTT. Amino acid sequence: CASRLMRRDTEAFF.

The chain is built from TRBV6-4 and TRBJ2-3; 10 nucleotides line up with TRBD2. In germline, CDR1 is MRHNA, CDR2 SNTAGT. The CDR3 extends over 17 amino acids. Trimming took 0 bases from V and 3 from J; bases not matched to a gene: 6. The CDR3 bases are TGTGCCAGCAGTGACTCGAGCTCTAGCGGGGGAACAGATACGCAGTATTTT. The encoded protein is CASSDSSSSGGTDTQYF.

The V call is TRBV24-1, the J call TRBJ2-1; 10 positions match TRBD2. Germline values: CDR1 KGHDR, CDR2 SFDVKD. Germline trimming cut 8 bases from V and 5 bases from J; bases unmatched to any gene: 5. The CDR3 length is 14 residues. CDR3 bases: TGTGCCACCAAGAGCGGGGGGGCTAACAATGAGCAGTTCTTC. This translates into CATKSGGANNEQFF.

This chain joins TRBV7-2 and TRBJ1-5; possibly TRBD1 for D (5 bases). Trimming took 1 base from V and 4 from J, leaving 11 bases between them. Germline CDR1 SGHTA, CDR2 FQGNSA. CDR3 length: 15 amino acids. In nucleotides, the CDR3 is TGTGCCAGCAGCTTAGGTAGCAGGGCTAATCAGCCCCAGCATTTT. Encoded protein: CASSLGSRANQPQHF.

The chain recombines TRBV7-2 with TRBJ2-1; no definite D call. V was pared by 5 bases and J by 1 base, with 12 bases between. Germline loops: CDR1 SGHTA, CDR2 FQGNSA. The CDR3 length is 15 residues. The CDR3 DNA reads TGTGCCAGCAGCCCGTTGACTTATTCCTACAATGAGCAGTTCTTC. This encodes CASSPLTYSYNEQFF. The full variable domain, completed using reference TRBV7-2 and TRBJ2-1, is GAGVSQSPSNKVTEKGKDVELRCDPISGHTALYWYRQSLGQGLEFLIYFQGNSAPDKSGLPSDRFSAERTGGSVSTLTIQRTQQEDSAVYLCASSPLTYSYNEQFFGPGTRLTVL.

The chain carries TRBV28 and TRBJ2-3; TRBD1 might be the D (8 bases). CDR3 length: 13 amino acids. CDR1 MDHEN and CDR2 SYDVKM come from the germline V gene. V was trimmed by 6 bases and J by 6 bases, leaving 13 bases between them. The CDR3 here is CASSLQGGDTQYF. The CDR3 bases are TGTGCCAGCAGCCTACAGGGGGGGGATACGCAGTATTTT.

The V gene is TRBV20-1, the J gene TRBJ1-1; possibly TRBD1 for D (5 bases). The germline CDR1 and CDR2 sequences are DFQATT and SNEGSKA (reference sequence). Deletions cut 5 bases from V and 6 bases from J, with 10 bases between. CDR3 size: 11 residues. The CDR3 region is CSALRTPEAFF. CDR3 DNA sequence: TGCAGTGCTTTGAGGACACCTGAAGCTTTCTTT.

The chain uses TRBV19 and TRBJ1-1; tentative D call: TRBD1 (5 bases). The V gene lost 6 bases and the J gene lost 8 bases, with 16 bases spanning the gap. The CDR3 loop spans 13 amino acids. Per the germline V gene, CDR1 is LNHDA and CDR2 is SQIVND (reference sequence). CDR3 bases: TGTGCCAGTAGAAACAGCCCAGGGAGCGAAGCTTTCTTT. Encoded protein: CASRNSPGSEAFF.

The chain links TRBV10-3 to TRBJ1-6, with D unclear. The CDR3 loop spans 13 amino acids. The germline V and J ends were trimmed by 7 bases and 10 bases, with 14 bases remaining between them. Germline V gene data show CDR1 as ENHRY and CDR2 as SYGVKD. CDR3 amino acids: CAITGLMGSPLHF. As DNA, the CDR3 is TGTGCCATCACCGGACTTATGGGGTCACCCCTCCACTTT.